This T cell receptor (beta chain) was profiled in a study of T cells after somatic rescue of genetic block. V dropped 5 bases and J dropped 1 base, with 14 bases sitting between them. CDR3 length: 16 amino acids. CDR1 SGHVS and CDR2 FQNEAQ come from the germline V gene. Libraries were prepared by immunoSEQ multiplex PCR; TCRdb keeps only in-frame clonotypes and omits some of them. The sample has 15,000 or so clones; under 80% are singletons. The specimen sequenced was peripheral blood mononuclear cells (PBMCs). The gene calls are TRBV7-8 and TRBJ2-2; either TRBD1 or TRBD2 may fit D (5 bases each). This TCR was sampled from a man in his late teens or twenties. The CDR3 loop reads CASSTPGRLNTGELFF. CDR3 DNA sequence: TGTGCCAGCAGCACGCCGGGACGCCTGAACACCGGGGAGCTGTTTTTT. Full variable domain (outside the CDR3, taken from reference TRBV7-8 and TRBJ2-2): GAGVSQSPRYKVAKRGQDVALRCDPISGHVSLFWYQQALGQGPEFLTYFQNEAQLDKSGLPSDRFFAERPEGSVSTLKIQRTQQEDSAVYLCASSTPGRLNTGELFFGEGSRLTVL.